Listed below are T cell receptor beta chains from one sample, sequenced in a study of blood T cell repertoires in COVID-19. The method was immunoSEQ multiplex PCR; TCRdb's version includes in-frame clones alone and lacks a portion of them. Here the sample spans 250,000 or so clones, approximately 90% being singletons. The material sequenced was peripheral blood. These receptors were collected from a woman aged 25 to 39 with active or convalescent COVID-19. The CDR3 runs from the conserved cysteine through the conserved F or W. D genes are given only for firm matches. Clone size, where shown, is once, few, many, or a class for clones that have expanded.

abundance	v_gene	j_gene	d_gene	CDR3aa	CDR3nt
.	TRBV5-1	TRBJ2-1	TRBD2	CASSTAGGYNEQFF	TGCGCCAGCAGCACAGCGGGGGGGTACAATGAGCAGTTCTTC
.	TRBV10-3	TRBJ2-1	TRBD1	CAISAPGTGSYNEQFF	TGTGCCATCAGTGCCCCCGGGACAGGGTCCTACAATGAGCAGTTCTTC
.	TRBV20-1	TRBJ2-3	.	CSALRSDTQYF	TGCAGTGCTCTCCGGTCAGATACGCAGTATTTT
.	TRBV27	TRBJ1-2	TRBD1	CASRIKGQARGYGYTF	TGTGCCAGCAGAATAAAAGGACAGGCCAGGGGCTATGGCTACACCTTC
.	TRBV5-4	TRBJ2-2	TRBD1	CASSAGTGGRVTGELFF	TGTGCCAGCAGCGCCGGGACAGGGGGTCGCGTCACCGGGGAGCTGTTTTTT
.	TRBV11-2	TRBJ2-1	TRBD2	CASSLDWLAGVNEQFF	TGTGCCAGCAGCTTAGATTGGCTAGCGGGGGTCAATGAGCAGTTCTTC
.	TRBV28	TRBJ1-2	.	CASLGGGEGYGYTF	TGTGCCAGTCTGGGGGGGGGCGAGGGCTATGGCTACACCTTC
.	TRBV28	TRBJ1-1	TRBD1	CASSTRTGGVKNTEAFF	TGTGCCAGCAGTACCCGGACAGGGGGCGTCAAGAACACTGAAGCTTTCTTT
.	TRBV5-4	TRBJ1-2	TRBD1	CASSHDRGPYGYTF	TGTGCCAGCAGCCACGACAGGGGCCCCTATGGCTACACCTTC
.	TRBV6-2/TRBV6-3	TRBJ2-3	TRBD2	CASSVAGAGTDTQYF	TGTGCCAGCAGCGTAGCGGGGGCAGGCACAGATACGCAGTATTTT
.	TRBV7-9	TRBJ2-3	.	CASSLMGTQYF	TGTGCCAGCAGCTTAATGGGCACGCAGTATTTT
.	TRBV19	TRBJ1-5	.	CASKRQANQPQHF	TGTGCCAGTAAGCGGCAGGCCAATCAGCCCCAGCATTTT
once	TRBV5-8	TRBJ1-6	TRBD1	CASSLGLGTGAYSPLHF	TGTGCCAGCAGCTTGGGCCTGGGGACAGGTGCCTATTCACCCCTCCACTTT
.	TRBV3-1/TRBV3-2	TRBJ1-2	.	CASSHYKGVPSNYGYTF	TGTGCCAGCAGCCACTATAAGGGGGTGCCATCTAACTATGGCTACACCTTC
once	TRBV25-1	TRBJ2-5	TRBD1	CASRMTGVETQYF	TGTGCCAGCAGGATGACAGGGGTAGAGACCCAGTACTTC
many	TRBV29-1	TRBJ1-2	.	CSVSRDWTYGYTF	TGCAGCGTTTCAAGGGACTGGACCTATGGCTACACCTTC
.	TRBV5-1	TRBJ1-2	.	CASSSLATAGGYTF	TGCGCCAGCAGCTCGTTGGCGACTGCGGGGGGCTACACCTTC
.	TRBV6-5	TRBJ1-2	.	CASSYSQQGGLGYTF	TGTGCCAGCAGTTACTCGCAACAGGGAGGGCTTGGCTACACCTTC
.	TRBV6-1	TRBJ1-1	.	CASSRDRNTEAFF	TGTGCCAGCAGCCGTGATAGGAACACTGAAGCTTTCTTT
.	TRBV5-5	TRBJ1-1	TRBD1	CASSPIPGGTEAFF	TGTGCCAGCAGCCCCATCCCAGGGGGCACTGAAGCTTTCTTT
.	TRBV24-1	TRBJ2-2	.	CATSGIPGQEKTSPSNTGELFF	TGTGCCACCAGTGGTATCCCGGGACAAGAAAAGACTAGCCCTTCGAACACCGGGGAGCTGTTTTTT
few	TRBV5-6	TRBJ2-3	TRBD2	CASSPPRGVTDTQYF	TGTGCCAGCAGCCCACCGCGGGGGGTAACAGATACGCAGTATTTT
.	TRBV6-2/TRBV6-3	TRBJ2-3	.	CASSVTAGNPTDTQYF	TGTGCCAGCAGCGTCACAGCGGGCAACCCTACAGATACGCAGTATTTT
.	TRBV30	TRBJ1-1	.	CAGDRNTEAFF	TGTGCCGGTGACAGGAACACTGAAGCTTTCTTT
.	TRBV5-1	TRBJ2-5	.	CASRQMETQYF	TGCGCCAGCAGACAGATGGAGACCCAGTACTTC
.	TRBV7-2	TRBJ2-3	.	CASSFRQPGDTQYF	TGTGCCAGCAGCTTTAGACAGCCGGGAGATACGCAGTATTTT
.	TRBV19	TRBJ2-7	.	CASSTTGLHEQYF	TGTGCCAGTAGTACCACGGGACTCCACGAGCAGTACTTC
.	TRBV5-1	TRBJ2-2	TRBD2	CASRILAGGANTGELFF	TGCGCCAGCAGAATACTAGCGGGGGGTGCGAACACCGGGGAGCTGTTTTTT
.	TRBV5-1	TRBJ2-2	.	CASSWADTTGELFF	TGCGCCAGCAGCTGGGCAGATACCACCGGGGAGCTGTTTTTT
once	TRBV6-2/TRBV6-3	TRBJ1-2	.	CASSYGGEYGYTF	TGTGCCAGCAGTTACGGGGGGGAGTATGGCTACACCTTC